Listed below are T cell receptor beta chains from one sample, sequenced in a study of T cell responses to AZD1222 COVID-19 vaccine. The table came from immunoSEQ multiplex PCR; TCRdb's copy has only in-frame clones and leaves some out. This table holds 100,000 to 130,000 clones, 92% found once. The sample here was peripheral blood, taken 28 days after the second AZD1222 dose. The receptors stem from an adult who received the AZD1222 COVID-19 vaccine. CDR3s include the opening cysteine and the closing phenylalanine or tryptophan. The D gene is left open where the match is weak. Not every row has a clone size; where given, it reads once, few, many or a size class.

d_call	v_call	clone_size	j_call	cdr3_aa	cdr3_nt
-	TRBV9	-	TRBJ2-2	CASSVGLSSGPLGELFF	TGTGCCAGCAGCGTAGGGCTATCGTCCGGCCCTCTCGGGGAGCTGTTTTTT
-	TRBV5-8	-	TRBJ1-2	CASSLVARGVYGYTF	TGTGCCAGCAGCTTGGTAGCCCGGGGTGTCTATGGCTACACCTTC
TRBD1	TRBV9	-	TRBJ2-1	CASSGTGENEQFF	TGTGCCAGCAGCGGAACAGGGGAGAATGAGCAGTTCTTC
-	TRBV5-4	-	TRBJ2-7	CASSRFSGSKVYEQYF	TGTGCCAGCAGCCGATTCTCAGGCTCGAAGGTTTACGAGCAGTACTTC
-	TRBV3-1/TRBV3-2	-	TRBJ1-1	CASSQGPVSEAFF	TGTGCCAGCAGCCAAGGGCCCGTGAGTGAAGCTTTCTTT
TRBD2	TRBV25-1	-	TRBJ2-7	CAILTSGRVSEQYF	TGTGCCATCTTGACTAGCGGGAGAGTTTCCGAGCAGTACTTC
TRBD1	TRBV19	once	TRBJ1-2	CASSSGTGYTF	TGTGCCAGTAGTTCCGGGACAGGATACACCTTC
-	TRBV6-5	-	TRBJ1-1	CASRRGVNTEAFF	TGTGCCAGCCGGAGGGGGGTGAACACTGAAGCTTTCTTT
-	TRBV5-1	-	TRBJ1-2	CASSLDVGGSNYGYTF	TGCGCCAGCAGCTTGGATGTAGGAGGGTCTAACTATGGCTACACCTTC
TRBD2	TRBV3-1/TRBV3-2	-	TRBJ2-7	CASSQDWTSGGTNEQYF	TGTGCCAGCAGCCAAGATTGGACTAGCGGGGGCACTAACGAGCAGTACTTC
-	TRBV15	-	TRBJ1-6	CATSRDPNLGNSPLHF	TGTGCCACCAGCAGAGATCCCAATTTGGGGAATTCACCCCTCCACTTT
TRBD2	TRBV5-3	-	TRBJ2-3	CARSWGLAETLSTDTQYF	TGTGCCAGAAGCTGGGGACTAGCGGAGACCCTTAGCACAGATACGCAGTATTTT
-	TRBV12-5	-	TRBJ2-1	CASQFSSYNEQFF	TGTGCTAGTCAATTCAGCTCCTACAATGAGCAGTTCTTC
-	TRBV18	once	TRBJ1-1	CATDGSIGNTEAFF	TGTGCCACCGACGGTAGTATAGGGAACACTGAAGCTTTCTTT